The 28 T cell receptor beta chains below all came from one sample that was sequenced in a study of T cell responses to AZD1222 COVID-19 vaccine. Data came from immunoSEQ multiplex PCR; TCRdb stores just in-frame clones and leaves some out. This table has tens of thousands of clones, approximately 90% appearing once. The starting material was peripheral blood, obtained on day 0 of MenACWY control vaccination. These receptors originate from an adult in good health.

The chain links TRBV19 to TRBJ1-3; no clear D gene. In germline, CDR1 is LNHDA, CDR2 SQIVND (reference sequence). This CDR3 region has 16 residues. V lost 4 bases to trimming and J lost 1 base, with 14 bases between them. The CDR3 sequence is CASSSGILPSGNTIYF. CDR3 in DNA: TGTGCCAGTAGTAGCGGGATTCTCCCTTCTGGAAACACCATATATTTT.

V gene TRBV18 combines with J gene TRBJ1-1; D is uncertain. There are 12 residues in the CDR3. The V end lost 3 bases, the J end lost 7 bases, and 9 bases lay between the germline ends. The germline V gene has CDR1 KGHSH and CDR2 LQKENI. This CDR3 reads CASSPMVHEAFF. The CDR3 nucleotides are TGTGCCAGCTCACCGATGGTCCATGAAGCTTTCTTT.

The V and J genes are TRBV28 and TRBJ2-7; TRBD2 is a possible D gene (7 bases). The CDR3 contains 16 residues. Germline V gene data show CDR1 as MDHEN and CDR2 as SYDVKM. V lost 1 base and J lost 7, with 20 bases in between. Here the CDR3 reads CASSLFAGAGVGEQYF. The CDR3 nucleotides are TGTGCCAGCAGTTTATTTGCGGGGGCCGGAGTAGGTGAGCAGTACTTC.

The genes are TRBV3-1 (or the pseudogene TRBV3-2) and TRBJ1-6, with TRBD1 identical over 8 bases. The CDR3 length is 16 residues. Germline trimming cut 4 bases from V and 5 bases from J; bases unmatched to any gene: 7. Germline assignment: CDR1 LGHDT and CDR2 YNNKEL (reference sequence). In DNA form, the CDR3 reads TGTGCCAGCAGCCTTCACGGACAGGGACATAATTCACCCCTCCACTTT. Its translation is CASSLHGQGHNSPLHF.

This sequence joins TRBV13 and TRBJ2-1, with TRBD1 as a possible D gene (6 bases). CDR3 length equals 13 residues. CDR1 is PRHDT and CDR2 is FYEKMQ in the germline V gene (reference sequence). V lost 1 base and J lost 9, with 10 bases in between. CDR3 DNA sequence: TGTGCCAGCAGCTTAGTTGGGGGCGGTGAGCAGTTCTTC. This sequence encodes CASSLVGGGEQFF.

The chain couples TRBV6-4 to TRBJ2-3; 7 nucleotides match TRBD2. CDR3 size: 15 residues. Germline V gene data show CDR1 as MRHNA and CDR2 as SNTAGT. V lost 2 bases to trimming and J lost 6 bases; unmatched junction nucleotides: 8. CDR3 in amino acids: CASSDRAGVSDTQYF. The DNA for the CDR3 is TGTGCCAGCAGTGACAGGGCGGGAGTATCTGATACGCAGTATTTT.

The chain links TRBV20-1 to TRBJ1-4, with 11 bases matching TRBD1. This CDR3 contains 11 residues. The germline V gene encodes CDR1 DFQATT and CDR2 SNEGSKA (reference sequence). The CDR3 sequence is CSGTGGEKLFF. The CDR3 nucleotides read TGCAGCGGGACAGGGGGTGAAAAACTGTTTTTT.

The rearrangement joins TRBV21-1 to TRBJ2-4; TRBD1 is taken as the D call from the table, unchecked against the DNA. TRBV21-1 is assigned pseudogene status. The CDR3 contains 15 residues. In DNA form, the CDR3 reads TGTGCCAGCAGCACGGGACAGGGTCCCAAAAACATTCAGTACTTC. It translates to CASSTGQGPKNIQYF.

V gene TRBV18 combines with J gene TRBJ2-3; D is unclear. This CDR3 is 14 amino acids long. Trimming stripped 3 bases from V and 1 base from J, with 8 bases between. CDR1 is KGHSH and CDR2 is LQKENI in the germline V gene. CDR3 sequence reads: CASSPLGRTDTQYF. The CDR3 bases are TGTGCCAGCTCACCTCTGGGCCGCACAGATACGCAGTATTTT.

The CDR3 DNA is TGTGCCAGCAGTATCTTGGGGACAGGGTATGAAAAACTGTTTTTT. Translation gives CASSILGTGYEKLFF. The genes are TRBV27 and TRBJ1-4; 9 bases map to TRBD1. CDR3 size: 15 residues. CDR1 is MNHEY and CDR2 is SMNVEV in the germline V gene (reference sequence). With V trimmed by 5 bases and J by 6 bases, 7 bases remained unmatched.

The gene calls are TRBV6-2 or TRBV6-3 and TRBJ1-4; TRBD1 is a possible D gene (6 bases). This CDR3 region has 14 residues. CDR1 is MNHEY, CDR2 SVGEGT, per germline. The V gene lost 5 bases and the J gene lost 4 bases, with 11 bases spanning the gap. The CDR3 loop is CASSVRDNNEKLFF. CDR3 nucleotide sequence: TGTGCCAGCAGTGTCCGGGACAATAATGAAAAACTGTTTTTT.

This clone was picked up one time. The chain recombines TRBV6-5 with TRBJ1-5, with unresolved D. The CDR3 contains 14 residues. The V gene lost 6 bases and the J gene lost 6 bases, with 15 bases spanning the gap. Germline V lookup: CDR1 MNHEY, CDR2 SVGAGI. CDR3 sequence reads: CASRGRRSSQPQHF. CDR3 nucleotides: TGTGCCAGCAGAGGACGGCGTTCGAGTCAGCCCCAGCATTTT.

The chain joins TRBV27 to TRBJ1-5; D gene uncertain. The CDR3 extends over 13 amino acids. V was shortened by 4 bases and J by 4 bases, with 8 bases between the two germline ends. Germline V CDR1 and CDR2: MNHEY, SMNVEV (reference sequence). The CDR3 sequence is CASSYAGNQPQHF. The CDR3 bases are TGTGCCAGCAGTTACGCGGGGAATCAGCCCCAGCATTTT.

This clone showed up just once. The chain couples TRBV15 to TRBJ1-4; the D gene is possibly TRBD1 (5 bases). CDR3 length equals 16 residues. Germline assignment: CDR1 LNHNV and CDR2 YYDKDF (reference sequence). V lost 1 base, J lost 5 bases, and 14 bases lay in between. Written as DNA, the CDR3 is TGTGCCACCAGCAGAGTGGGGGACGGACCGAATGAAAAACTGTTTTTT. It is translated as CATSRVGDGPNEKLFF. Full variable domain (outside the CDR3, taken from reference TRBV15 and TRBJ1-4): DAMVIQNPRYQVTQFGKPVTLSCSQTLNHNVMYWYQQKSSQAPKLLFHYYDKDFNNEADTPDNFQSRRPNTSFCFLDIRSPGLGDTAMYLCATSRVGDGPNEKLFFGSGTQLSVL.

The chain employs TRBV7-2 and TRBJ1-1; 9 nucleotides match TRBD1. Trimming took 5 bases from V and 1 from J; bases not matched to a gene: 2. CDR1 and CDR2 (germline): SGHTA, FQGNSA. There are 14 residues in the CDR3. The CDR3 DNA reads TGTGCCAGCAGCATGACAGGGGGGAACACTGAAGCTTTCTTT. This translates into CASSMTGGNTEAFF.

The V call is TRBV4-2, the J call TRBJ2-7, with D maybe TRBD2 (6 bases). V dropped 1 base and J dropped 4 bases, with 8 bases sitting between them. The CDR3 totals 13 residues. Germline lookup yields CDR1 LGHNA and CDR2 YNFKEQ. The CDR3 sequence: CASSQGSGYEQYF. The CDR3 coding sequence is TGTGCCAGCAGCCAAGGTAGCGGTTACGAGCAGTACTTC.

The chain carries TRBV6-2 or TRBV6-3 and TRBJ1-2; no clear D gene. This CDR3 is built from 15 residues. Trimming removed 0 bases from V and 2 bases from J, with 10 bases in between. From germline, CDR1 is MNHEY and CDR2 SVGEGT. The DNA of the CDR3 is TGTGCCAGCAGTTACTCGAGGGCAGGCAACTATGGCTACACCTTC. The encoded protein is CASSYSRAGNYGYTF.

The chain has TRBV5-1 and TRBJ2-3, with TRBD2 identical over 8 bases. The CDR3 consists of 15 residues. The germline CDR1 and CDR2 sequences are SGHRS and YFSETQ. The junction had 12 bases not matched to a gene; V was cut back by 8 bases and J by 4 bases. CDR3 residues: CASTSGGLDPDTQYF. CDR3 nucleotide sequence: TGCGCCAGTACCTCGGGGGGACTAGACCCAGATACGCAGTATTTT.

This chain connects TRBV5-6 to TRBJ1-2; D is undetermined. Germline V gives CDR1 SGHDT, CDR2 YYEEEE. This CDR3 region has 14 residues. Trimming pared 1 base from V and 4 bases from J, leaving 11 bases between. This chain's CDR3 is CASSLRTRLYGYTF. CDR3 DNA sequence: TGTGCCAGCAGCTTGCGGACGCGGCTCTATGGCTACACCTTC.

This clone was seen once. The chain joins TRBV7-6 to TRBJ2-7, with a possible D match to TRBD2 (5 bases). Trimming cost V 1 base and J 4 bases, with 8 bases left between them. The CDR3 runs to 13 residues. CDR1 and CDR2 (germline): SGHVS, FNYEAQ. The CDR3 loop is CASSLGGLYEQYF. The CDR3 coding sequence is TGTGCCAGCAGCTTAGGCGGGCTGTACGAGCAGTACTTC.

This chain joins TRBV20-1 and TRBJ2-3; D remains unclear. The CDR3 extends over 11 amino acids. The V gene lost 6 bases and the J gene lost 2 bases, with 6 bases spanning the gap. Germline CDR1 and CDR2: DFQATT and SNEGSKA (reference sequence). CDR3 bases: TGCAGTGCCAGCATCACAGATACGCAGTATTTT. It encodes CSASITDTQYF.

CDR3 sequence (DNA): TGTGCCAGCAGTTTGGGCAGGGGCTACGAGCAGTACTTC. Translated, it gives CASSLGRGYEQYF. This chain uses TRBV27 with TRBJ2-7; D is possibly TRBD1 (6 bases). The CDR3 spans 13 residues. Looked up from germline, CDR1 is MNHEY and CDR2 is SMNVEV (reference sequence). Deletions cut 3 bases from V and 3 bases from J, with 9 bases between.

This sequence joins TRBV2 and TRBJ2-3; D remains ambiguous. CDR3 length equals 13 residues. The V gene's germline CDR1 is SNHLY and CDR2 FYNNEI. Trimming left V 2 bases short and J 4 bases short, with 7 bases between. The chain's CDR3 is CASSENRADTQYF. The CDR3 DNA is TGTGCCAGCAGTGAAAATCGGGCAGATACGCAGTATTTT. The full variable domain, completed using reference TRBV2 and TRBJ2-3, is EPEVTQTPSHQVTQMGQEVILRCVPISNHLYFYWYRQILGQKVEFLVSFYNNEISEKSEIFDDQFSVERPDGSNFTLKIRSTKLEDSAMYFCASSENRADTQYFGPGTRLTVL.

V and J are TRBV19 and TRBJ1-2, with a tentative D call TRBD1 (6 bases). Trimming stripped 0 bases from V and 13 bases from J, with 18 bases between. Germline CDR1 reads LNHDA; CDR2 reads SQIVND (reference sequence). This CDR3 has 14 residues. As DNA, the CDR3 is TGTGCCAGTAGTATAGACCACAGGGAGCAATCAAGCACCTTC. It yields the protein CASSIDHREQSSTF.

Only one count was recorded for this clone. This rearrangement joins TRBV7-8 to TRBJ1-1; 11 nucleotides line up with TRBD1. The V gene's germline CDR1 is SGHVS and CDR2 FQNEAQ. After removal of 1 base from V and 5 bases from J, the junction contained 9 bases not matched to a gene. This CDR3 has 17 residues. The CDR3 DNA is TGTGCCAGCAGCTTAGGGGTCGGGACAGGGGGACGGACTGAAGCTTTCTTT. Its protein is CASSLGVGTGGRTEAFF.

The rearrangement uses TRBV6-5 and TRBJ2-2; possibly TRBD1 for D (5 bases). V dropped 7 bases and J dropped 6 bases, with 15 bases sitting between them. Germline CDR1 is MNHEY and CDR2 is SVGAGI. The CDR3 sequence is 14 residues long. CDR3 DNA sequence: TGTGCCAGCATCGGACATAGGTCATCCGGGGAGCTGTTTTTT. The encoded protein is CASIGHRSSGELFF.

The chain links TRBV14 to TRBJ1-5; D remains unclear. The CDR3 totals 17 residues. V shed 4 bases and J shed 3 bases, with 19 bases lying between them. In germline, CDR1 is SGHDN, CDR2 FVKESK. CDR3 residues: CASSPRGLGMVNQPQHF. The CDR3 coding sequence is TGTGCCAGCAGCCCCAGAGGTCTGGGGATGGTCAATCAGCCCCAGCATTTT.

The V call is TRBV18, the J call TRBJ1-4; no firm D call. The V end lost 2 bases, the J end lost 8 bases, and 9 bases lay between the germline ends. Germline loops: CDR1 KGHSH, CDR2 LQKENI. This CDR3 spans 13 amino acids. CDR3 region: CASSPGNGEKLFF. DNA for the CDR3: TGTGCCAGCTCACCAGGGAATGGCGAAAAACTGTTTTTT.